These 15 T cell receptor beta chains share one sample of origin, sequenced in a study of control samples from healthy donors and cancer patients. Clones were read by immunoSEQ multiplex PCR, and TCRdb kept only the in-frame ones, dropping some. The sample lists 130,000 or so clones; roughly 84% were seen once. Sequenced input: blood. Source of these receptors: a man aged 50 to 59 in good health.

This clone occurred a few times. The DNA for the CDR3 is TGTGCCAGCAGCTTAGATAATAGCGGGGGCCCGGTGAGCACAGATACGCAGTATTTT. Translated, it gives CASSLDNSGGPVSTDTQYF. The chain joins TRBV11-3 to TRBJ2-3, with 9 bases fitting TRBD2. The CDR3 covers 19 residues. The germline CDR1 and CDR2 sequences are SGHNT and YENEEA. Trimming removed 0 bases from V and 0 bases from J; junction bases left unmatched: 10.

The rearrangement joins TRBV7-9 to TRBJ2-1, with 10 bases identical to TRBD2. This CDR3 has 14 residues. V was clipped by 5 bases and J by 6 bases; unmatched bases: 4. Germline CDR1 and CDR2: SEHNR and FQNEAQ (reference sequence). The CDR3 DNA is TGTGCCAGCAGCGAGGGACTAGCGTTCAATGAGCAGTTCTTC. It translates to CASSEGLAFNEQFF.

V is TRBV7-9 and J is TRBJ2-7, with no clear D. Germline CDR1 is SEHNR and CDR2 is FQNEAQ (reference sequence). This CDR3 has 13 residues. Trimming left V 3 bases short and J 3 bases short, with 9 bases between. The CDR3 coding sequence is TGTGCCAGCAGCTTCCCGTTTGGCTACGAGCAGTACTTC. The encoded protein is CASSFPFGYEQYF. Full variable domain (rest looked up from reference TRBV7-9 and TRBJ2-7): DTGVSQNPRHKITKRGQNVTFRCDPISEHNRLYWYRQTLGQGPEFLTYFQNEAQLEKSRLLSDRFSAERPKGSFSTLEIQRTEQGDSAMYLCASSFPFGYEQYFGPGTRLTVT.

The rearrangement joins TRBV15 to TRBJ2-5; 12 nucleotides agree with TRBD2. Trimming took 0 bases from V and 5 from J; bases not matched to a gene: 10. Germline CDR1 and CDR2: LNHNV and YYDKDF (reference sequence). The CDR3 is 18 amino acids. CDR3 in amino acids: CATSRDRLAGGPRETQYF. The CDR3 DNA follows: TGTGCCACCAGCAGAGATAGGCTAGCGGGGGGGCCACGGGAGACCCAGTACTTC.

The V and J genes are TRBV6-5 and TRBJ1-2; weak D call: TRBD1 (6 bases). Germline CDR1 is MNHEY and CDR2 is SVGAGI. The CDR3 has 13 residues. V was clipped by 2 bases and J by 8 bases, with 12 bases between them. CDR3 coding DNA: TGTGCCAGCAGTTACCGACAGGCGCGGGGCTACACCTTC. Translated: CASSYRQARGYTF.

The chain employs TRBV27 and TRBJ1-6; no firm D call. The germline V gene encodes CDR1 MNHEY and CDR2 SMNVEV (reference sequence). V lost 1 base and J lost 0, with 10 bases in between. The CDR3 is 17 residues long. CDR3 in DNA: TGTGCCAGCAGTTTATATGGGCAGCACTCCTATAATTCACCCCTCCACTTT. Encoded protein: CASSLYGQHSYNSPLHF.

This clone was observed once. V and J are TRBV6-5 and TRBJ2-1; a possible D gene is TRBD1 (6 bases). V was trimmed by 7 bases and J by 6 bases, leaving 16 bases between them. Germline-derived CDR1 and CDR2 are MNHEY and SVGAGI. The CDR3 is made up of 14 amino acids. CDR3 protein: CASKRQVAPNEQFF. The DNA for the CDR3 is TGTGCCAGCAAAAGACAGGTTGCGCCCAATGAGCAGTTCTTC.

The rearrangement uses TRBV10-3 and TRBJ1-1; D is unresolved. V lost 6 bases and J lost 5, with 19 bases in between. The germline V gene encodes CDR1 ENHRY and CDR2 SYGVKD. This CDR3 is 15 amino acids long. This chain's CDR3 is CAIREDVEGWTEAFF. The CDR3 region has the DNA TGTGCCATCAGGGAGGACGTGGAAGGGTGGACTGAAGCTTTCTTT.

The chain joins TRBV10-3 to TRBJ1-2; 8 nucleotides align to TRBD1. V trimming: 7 bases; J trimming: 8 bases; junction bases outside the gene matches: 6. The germline gives CDR1 ENHRY, CDR2 SYGVKD. The CDR3 covers 12 residues. CDR3 residues: CAITGQGAGYTF. CDR3 coding DNA: TGTGCCATCACCGGACAGGGTGCGGGCTACACCTTC.

This rearrangement joins TRBV7-9 to TRBJ1-5; D may be TRBD1 (5 bases). This CDR3 comprises 14 residues. Per the germline V gene, CDR1 is SEHNR and CDR2 is FQNEAQ (reference sequence). Trimming pared 5 bases from V and 4 bases from J, leaving 12 bases between. The CDR3 DNA reads as TGTGCCAGCAGCCCAGGGACTCCAAATCAGCCCCAGCATTTT. Translated, it gives CASSPGTPNQPQHF.

The CDR3 reads CASTFGVYGYTF. The CDR3 nucleotides are TGTGCCAGCACCTTTGGGGTCTATGGCTACACCTTC. The J gene is TRBJ1-2, the V gene TRBV2, with D unresolved. Germline assignment: CDR1 SNHLY and CDR2 FYNNEI. The V gene lost 7 bases and the J gene lost 4 bases, with 10 bases spanning the gap. The length of the CDR3 is 12 residues.

The chain couples TRBV18 to TRBJ1-4, with 9 nucleotides matching TRBD1. The CDR3 covers 20 residues. The V gene's germline CDR1 is KGHSH and CDR2 LQKENI. The V and J ends lost 3 bases and 1 base, in that order; junction bases with no gene match: 15. CDR3 in DNA: TGTGCCAGCTCACCCCGCGATATAGGACAGGGGAAACGAACTAATGAAAAACTGTTTTTT. It is translated as CASSPRDIGQGKRTNEKLFF.

The table lists this clone with a few counts. The chain is built from TRBV7-2 and TRBJ1-3; tentative D call: TRBD1 (6 bases). There are 16 residues in the CDR3. The germline V and J ends were trimmed by 4 bases and 2 bases, with 15 bases remaining between them. CDR1 and CDR2 from the germline V gene are SGHTA and FQGNSA. The CDR3 bases are TGTGCCAGCAGCTACTATCCTAGACAGGCTGGAAACACCATATATTTT. Protein product: CASSYYPRQAGNTIYF. Together with reference TRBV7-2 and TRBJ1-3, the CDR3 gives the full variable domain: GAGVSQSPSNKVTEKGKDVELRCDPISGHTALYWYRQSLGQGLEFLIYFQGNSAPDKSGLPSDRFSAERTGGSVSTLTIQRTQQEDSAVYLCASSYYPRQAGNTIYFGEGSWLTVV.

This chain uses TRBV5-8 with TRBJ2-7, with D perhaps matching TRBD1 (6 bases). The CDR3 is 15 amino acids. The ends were cut back, 0 bases at V and 2 bases at J, with 12 bases in the middle. CDR1 SGHTS and CDR2 YDEGEE come from the germline V gene. CDR3 sequence: CASSLDSQGTYEQYF. In DNA form, the CDR3 reads TGTGCCAGCAGCTTGGATAGCCAGGGGACCTACGAGCAGTACTTC.

This sequence joins TRBV5-1 and TRBJ2-5; 7 nucleotides match TRBD1. Germline V lookup: CDR1 SGHRS, CDR2 YFSETQ. The length of the CDR3 is 14 residues. With 4 bases clipped from V and 2 bases from J, the junction kept 5 bases outside the gene matches. The DNA of the CDR3 is TGCGCCAGCAGCCTGACAGGGTGGCAAGAGACCCAGTACTTC. This codes for CASSLTGWQETQYF.